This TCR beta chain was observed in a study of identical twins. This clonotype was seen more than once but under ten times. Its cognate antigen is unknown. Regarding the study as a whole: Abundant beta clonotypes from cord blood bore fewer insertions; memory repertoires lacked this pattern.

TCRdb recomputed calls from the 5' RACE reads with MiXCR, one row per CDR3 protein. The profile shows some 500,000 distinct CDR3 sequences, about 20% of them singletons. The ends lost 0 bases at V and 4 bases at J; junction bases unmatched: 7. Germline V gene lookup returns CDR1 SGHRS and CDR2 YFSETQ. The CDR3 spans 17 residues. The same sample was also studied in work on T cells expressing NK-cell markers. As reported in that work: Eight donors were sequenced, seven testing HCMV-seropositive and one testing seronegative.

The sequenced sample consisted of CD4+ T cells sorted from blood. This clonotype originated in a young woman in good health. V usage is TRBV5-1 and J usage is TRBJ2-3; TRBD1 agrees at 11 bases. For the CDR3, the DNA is TGCGCCAGCAGCTTGGCTGTGGGACAGGGGGGCGCAGATACGCAGTATTTT. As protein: CASSLAVGQGGADTQYF.